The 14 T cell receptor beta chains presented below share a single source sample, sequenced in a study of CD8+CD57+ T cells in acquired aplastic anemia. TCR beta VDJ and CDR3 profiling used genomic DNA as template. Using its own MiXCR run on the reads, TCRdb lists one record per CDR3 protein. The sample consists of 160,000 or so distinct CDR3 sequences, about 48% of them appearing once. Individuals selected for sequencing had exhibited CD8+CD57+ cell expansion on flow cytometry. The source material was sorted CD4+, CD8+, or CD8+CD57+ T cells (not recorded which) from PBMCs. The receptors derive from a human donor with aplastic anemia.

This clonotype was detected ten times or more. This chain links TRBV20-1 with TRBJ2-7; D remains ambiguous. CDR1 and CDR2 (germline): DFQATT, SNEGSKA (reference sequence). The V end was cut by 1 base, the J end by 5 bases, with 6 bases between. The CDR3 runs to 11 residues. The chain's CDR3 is CSARAGDEQYF. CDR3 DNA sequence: TGCAGTGCTAGAGCAGGAGACGAGCAGTACTTC.

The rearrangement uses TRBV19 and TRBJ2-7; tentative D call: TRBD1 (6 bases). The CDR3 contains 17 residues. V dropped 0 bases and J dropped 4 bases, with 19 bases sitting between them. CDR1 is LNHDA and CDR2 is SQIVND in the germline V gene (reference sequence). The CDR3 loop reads CASSIDQPHRVGYEQYF. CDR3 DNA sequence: TGTGCCAGTAGTATAGATCAGCCGCACAGGGTGGGGTACGAGCAGTACTTC.

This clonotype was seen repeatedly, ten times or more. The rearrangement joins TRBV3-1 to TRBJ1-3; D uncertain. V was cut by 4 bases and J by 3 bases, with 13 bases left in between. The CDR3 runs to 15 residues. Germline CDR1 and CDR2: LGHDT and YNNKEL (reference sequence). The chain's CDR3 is CASSPLLGYGNTIYF. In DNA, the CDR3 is TGTGCCAGCAGCCCCCTGTTAGGCTATGGAAACACCATATATTTT.

The CDR3 here is CASEGGGTGELFF. CDR3 sequence (DNA): TGTGCCAGCGAGGGGGGAGGCACCGGGGAGCTGTTTTTT. The V gene is TRBV7-9, the J gene TRBJ2-2, with D perhaps matching TRBD1 or TRBD2 (6 bases each). Trimming pared 8 bases from V and 4 bases from J, leaving 11 bases between. The germline V gene encodes CDR1 SEHNR and CDR2 FQNEAQ (reference sequence). The CDR3 extends over 13 amino acids.

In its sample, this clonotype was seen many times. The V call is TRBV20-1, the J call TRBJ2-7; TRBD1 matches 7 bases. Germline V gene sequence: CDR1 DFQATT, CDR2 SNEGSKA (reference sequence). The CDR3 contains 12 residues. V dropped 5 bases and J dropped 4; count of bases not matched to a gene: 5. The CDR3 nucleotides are TGCAGTGCTGGGGACAGAGGATACGAGCAGTACTTC. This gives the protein CSAGDRGYEQYF.

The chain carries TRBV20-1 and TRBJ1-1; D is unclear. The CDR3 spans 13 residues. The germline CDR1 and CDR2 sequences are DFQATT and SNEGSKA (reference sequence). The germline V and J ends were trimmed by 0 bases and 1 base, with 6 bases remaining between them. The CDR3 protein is CSARDRQNTEAFF. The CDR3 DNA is TGCAGTGCTAGAGATCGACAGAACACTGAAGCTTTCTTT.

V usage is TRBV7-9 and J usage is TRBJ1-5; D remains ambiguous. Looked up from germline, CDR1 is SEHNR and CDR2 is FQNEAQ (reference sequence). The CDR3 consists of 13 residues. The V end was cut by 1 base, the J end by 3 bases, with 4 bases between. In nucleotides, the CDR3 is TGTGCCAGCAGCTTAGGCACCAATCAGCCCCAGCATTTT. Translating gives CASSLGTNQPQHF.

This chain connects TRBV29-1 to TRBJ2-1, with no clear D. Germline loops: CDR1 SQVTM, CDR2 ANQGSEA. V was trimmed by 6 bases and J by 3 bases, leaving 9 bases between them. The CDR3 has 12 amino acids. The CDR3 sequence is CSVESLYNEQFF. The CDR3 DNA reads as TGCAGCGTGGAGAGTCTCTACAATGAGCAGTTCTTC.

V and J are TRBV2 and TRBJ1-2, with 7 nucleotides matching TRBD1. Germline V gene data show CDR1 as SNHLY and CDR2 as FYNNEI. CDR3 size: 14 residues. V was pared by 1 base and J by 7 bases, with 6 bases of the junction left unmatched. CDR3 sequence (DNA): TGTGCCAGCAGTGAAGGGCAGGGGGTAGGTGGCTACACCTTC. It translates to CASSEGQGVGGYTF. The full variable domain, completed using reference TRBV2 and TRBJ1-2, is EPEVTQTPSHQVTQMGQEVILRCVPISNHLYFYWYRQILGQKVEFLVSFYNNEISEKSEIFDDQFSVERPDGSNFTLKIRSTKLEDSAMYFCASSEGQGVGGYTFGSGTRLTVV.

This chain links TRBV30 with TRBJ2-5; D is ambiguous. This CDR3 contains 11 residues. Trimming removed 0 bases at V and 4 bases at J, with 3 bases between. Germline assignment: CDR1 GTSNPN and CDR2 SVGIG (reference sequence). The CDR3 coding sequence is TGTGCCTGGAGTGTAACAGAGACCCAGTACTTC. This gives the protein CAWSVTETQYF.

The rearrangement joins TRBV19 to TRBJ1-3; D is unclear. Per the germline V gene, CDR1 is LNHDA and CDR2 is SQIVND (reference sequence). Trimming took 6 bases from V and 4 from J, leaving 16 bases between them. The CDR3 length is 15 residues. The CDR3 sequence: CASSYGITAGNTIYF. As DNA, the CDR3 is TGTGCCAGTAGCTACGGAATAACCGCGGGAAACACCATATATTTT.

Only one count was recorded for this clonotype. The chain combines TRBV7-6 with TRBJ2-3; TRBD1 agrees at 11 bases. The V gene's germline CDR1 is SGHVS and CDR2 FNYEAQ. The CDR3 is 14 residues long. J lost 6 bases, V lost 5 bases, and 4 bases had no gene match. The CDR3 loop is CASSVDRGLDTQYF. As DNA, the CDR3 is TGTGCCAGCAGCGTGGACAGGGGGCTTGATACGCAGTATTTT.

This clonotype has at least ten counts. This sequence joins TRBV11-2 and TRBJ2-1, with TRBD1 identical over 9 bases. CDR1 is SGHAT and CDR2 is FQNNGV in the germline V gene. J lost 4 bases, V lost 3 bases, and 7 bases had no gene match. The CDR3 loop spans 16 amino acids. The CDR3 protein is CASSLLGQGQYNEQFF. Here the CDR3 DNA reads TGTGCCAGCAGCTTGCTGGGACAGGGCCAGTACAATGAGCAGTTCTTC.

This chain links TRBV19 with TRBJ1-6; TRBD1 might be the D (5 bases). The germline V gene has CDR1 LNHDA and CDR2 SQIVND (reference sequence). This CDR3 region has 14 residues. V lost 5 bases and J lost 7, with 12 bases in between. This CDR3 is CASSPDSDNSPLHF. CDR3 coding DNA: TGTGCCAGTAGTCCCGACAGCGACAATTCACCCCTCCACTTT.